This T cell receptor (beta chain) stems from a study of robustness of blood B and T cell sequencing (dated by TCRdb to between 2018 and 2020). At the level of the whole study: The study was designed to determine how much peripheral blood is required to reliably characterize an individual's TCRbeta and IgG repertoires. Two replicate TCRbeta cDNA libraries were prepared from one shared RNA pool from a single 10 ml draw, serving as technical replicates. In each of the ten independently drawn blood samples, both the TCRbeta and the IgG repertoires were quantified. The paper as a whole reports these results and caveats: The TCRbeta rarefaction curves did not fully level off, which suggests under-sequencing or many low-abundance clonotypes. Between the technical replicate libraries, approximately 95% of the top 10,000 TCRbeta clonotypes in one library were also present in the other library. Because EDTA tubes had to be fractionated immediately, the use of EDTA tubes in multi-site collections was limited. The 1,000 most abundant TCRbeta clonotypes from the pooled draws were found in every single 10 ml sample. Pooling tubes did not increase the overlap of rare TCRbeta clonotypes, which implies that much larger blood volumes would be needed to capture rare TCRbeta clonotypes. Evidence of cross-contamination, likely caused by batch processing, was seen in one pair of TCRbeta libraries, and the UMI-sequence pairs shared between the two libraries were removed. When 3 or 4 tubes (roughly 26-40 ml blood) were combined, saturation was approached in coverage of the top 10,000 TCRbeta clonotypes.

The library relied on PCR. The sequencer listed for this sample is Illumina MiSeq. cDNA was synthesized with SMARTScribe reverse transcriptase and a 5' template-switch oligo that added a universal priming site. A 12-nucleotide random unique molecular identifier (UMI) was carried by the template-switch oligo, and each cDNA molecule was tagged with this UMI. Chain-specific reverse primers targeted TCRbeta transcripts during reverse transcription. Leftover template-switch adapters were removed by uracil DNA glycosylase treatment, and cDNA was purified using a Qiagen MinElute kit. For the first PCR, approximately 25 cycles were run with KAPA HiFi HotStart ReadyMix and step-out primers, split across four 50 ul reactions. Before further amplification, first-round PCR products were gel-purified. Illumina Nextera adapters were attached in a second PCR of eight to nine cycles, and the libraries were then purified and pooled. A 50-nucleotide 5' read captured the UMI barcode for each TCRbeta molecule. The study's own analysis went as follows. Using the MIGEC toolkit, reads were grouped by UMI into consensus reads. Forward and reverse consensus reads were merged with PEAR to produce final reads. Identical UMI-sequence pairs shared across libraries were treated as cross-sample contamination and removed by a custom decontamination script. MIGMAP, a wrapper around IgBLAST, was used for V(D)J assignment and CDR3 extraction. A TCR clonotype was defined by an identical V gene, J gene and CDR3 amino acid sequence; no sequencing was done for CDR1 and CDR2. TCRdb reanalyzed the raw reads on its own, using fastp at Q25 for trimming and MiXCR for clone calling, and kept in-frame beta chains. Each CDR3 protein appears once, grouped with its most common genes and DNA. It is TCRdb's table, rather than the study itself, that gives the V and J calls and clone size. The sample table shows more than 3,500 distinct CDR3 sequences, and more than 50% are seen once. The biggest ten clones account for around 25% of the sample.

CDR3 length: 12 amino acids, cysteine to phenylalanine. CDR3 DNA only is kept here, 36 bases in frame from base 1. In the germline V gene, CDR1 corresponds to SQVTM and CDR2 to ANQGSEA. A distance of 2 bases separates the germline ends of V and J, which lose 3 bases and 2 bases respectively. TCRbeta repertoires were measured from mRNA instead of genomic DNA, an approach that captures expressed receptors. Without cell sorting, buffy coat leukocytes were collected into Trizol, and RNA was extracted using the Direct-zol RNA MiniPrep Plus kit. To separate plasma, buffy coat and red blood cells, EDTA blood tubes were immediately centrifuged at 4 degrees C. This clonotype was detected a few times. Its antigen is still unknown. No much larger clone is present one base from it, and per-base qualities are unavailable.

The sequence derives from a human donor in good health. Sequenced input: peripheral blood. The rearranged chain carries TRBV29-1 and TRBJ2-6; the D gene lacks a confident call. DNA sequence: TGCAGCGTTGATCCTGGGGCCAACGTCCTGACTTTC. Translation gives CSVDPGANVLTF.